The 22 T cell receptor beta chains below were found in one sample sequenced in a study of T cell repertoires in cytomegalovirus infection. TCRdb reprocessed the reads with MiXCR, giving one entry per CDR3 protein. The data contain roughly 310,000 distinct CDR3 sequences, about a sixth of them seen just once; the ten biggest clones take up about 12%. The sequencing sample was made of PBMCs. The receptor source for this set is a human donor in good health (CMV status not recorded). Some clones in this sample may be carry-over from other donors' samples.

This sequence joins TRBV11-2 and TRBJ2-6, with D unresolved. The germline V and J ends were trimmed by 1 base and 3 bases, with 10 bases remaining between them. In germline, CDR1 is SGHAT, CDR2 FQNNGV. CDR3 length: 16 residues. The CDR3 DNA follows: TGTGCCAGCAGCTTAGGGCAGGCTTATGGGGCCAACGTCCTGACTTTC. Translating it yields CASSLGQAYGANVLTF.

The V and J genes are TRBV18 and TRBJ2-7; D perhaps matches TRBD2 (5 bases). The CDR3 has 14 amino acids. V gave up 3 bases and J gave up 3 bases, with 12 bases separating them. The germline V gene has CDR1 KGHSH and CDR2 LQKENI. As DNA, the CDR3 is TGTGCCAGCTCACCGAACACAGACTACTACGAGCAGTACTTC. Translated: CASSPNTDYYEQYF.

In this sample, this clonotype turned up a few times. The junction and the germline gene differ at one end; a read error may be behind it. V and J are TRBV7-7 and TRBJ2-5; 11 nucleotides line up with TRBD2. Per germline, CDR1 SSHAT and CDR2 FNYEAQ (reference sequence). The CDR3 runs to 15 residues. CDR3 DNA sequence: TGTGCTAGCAGCTTAGGAGGGACTAGCGGCGAGACCCAGTACTTC. It encodes CASSLGGTSGETQYF.

This clonotype appeared a few times. The rearrangement joins TRBV11-3 to TRBJ2-2; D not resolved. CDR3 length: 15 amino acids. V was trimmed by 4 bases and J by 5 bases, leaving 14 bases between them. Germline CDR1 and CDR2: SGHNT and YENEEA. Written as DNA, the CDR3 is TGTGCCAGCAGCTCGAATCGCCACAAGACCGGGGAGCTGTTTTTT. This translates into CASSSNRHKTGELFF.

The rearrangement joins TRBV11-1 to TRBJ2-1, with a weak D call TRBD2 (6 bases). Germline V gene lookup returns CDR1 SGHAT and CDR2 FQDESV (reference sequence). The CDR3 spans 15 residues. V lost 0 bases to trimming and J lost 9 bases, with 15 bases between them. For the CDR3, the DNA is TGTGCCAGCAGCTTAGCCCGGACGGGGAGGAGTGAGCAGTTCTTC. It translates to CASSLARTGRSEQFF. The variable domain in full, completed from reference TRBV11-1 and TRBJ2-1, reads EAEVAQSPRYKITEKSQAVAFWCDPISGHATLYWYRQILGQGPELLVQFQDESVVDDSQLPKDRFSAERLKGVDSTLKIQPAELGDSAMYLCASSLARTGRSEQFFGPGTRLTVL.

This clonotype was seen at least ten times. The V and J genes are TRBV7-2 and TRBJ2-3; no clear D. Between the trimmed V and J ends, which lost 5 bases and 4 bases, there was a span of 10 bases. CDR1 is SGHTA and CDR2 is FQGNSA in the germline V gene. The CDR3 loop spans 13 amino acids. CDR3 sequence reads: CASSAAPPDTQYF. CDR3 sequence (DNA): TGTGCCAGCAGCGCCGCTCCCCCAGATACGCAGTATTTT.

This clonotype came up a few times. The gene calls are TRBV7-8 and TRBJ2-2; D possibly matches TRBD1 or TRBD2 (6 bases each). This CDR3 contains 17 residues. Germline V gene sequence: CDR1 SGHVS, CDR2 FQNEAQ. Deletions cut 1 base from V and 6 bases from J, with 18 bases between. CDR3 in DNA: TGTGCCAGCAGCTTAGGCACAGGGAGGTTTAGCGCCGGGGAGCTGTTTTTT. Translating it yields CASSLGTGRFSAGELFF.

In this sample, this clonotype turned up a few times. The chain uses TRBV2 and TRBJ2-7, with TRBD1 as a possible D gene (5 bases). The germline CDR1 and CDR2 sequences are SNHLY and FYNNEI. Trimming took off 4 bases at V and 3 bases at J, with 10 bases between the two ends. The CDR3 contains 13 residues. CDR3 sequence: CASSVAGFYEQYF. The CDR3 nucleotides are TGTGCCAGCAGTGTGGCAGGGTTCTACGAGCAGTACTTC.

This clonotype was found a few times. The chain couples TRBV2 to TRBJ2-5, with 9 positions matching TRBD1. The trim removed 4 bases at V and 4 bases at J, leaving 7 bases unmatched. The CDR3 consists of 15 residues. From germline, CDR1 is SNHLY and CDR2 FYNNEI. The CDR3 nucleotides are TGTGCCAGCAGTGCAACGACAGGGGGTTTAGAGACCCAGTACTTC. This sequence encodes CASSATTGGLETQYF.

This clonotype has a count of ten or more. J is TRBJ1-2 and V is TRBV7-9; TRBD1 agrees at 9 bases. The CDR3 extends over 15 amino acids. V lost 5 bases and J lost 5; bases outside the gene matches: 9. CDR1 and CDR2 (germline): SEHNR, FQNEAQ (reference sequence). CDR3 sequence: CASSPRDRVWYGYTF. As DNA, the CDR3 is TGTGCCAGCAGCCCGCGGGACAGGGTTTGGTATGGCTACACCTTC. Drawing the rest from reference TRBV7-9 and TRBJ1-2, the complete variable domain is DTGVSQNPRHKITKRGQNVTFRCDPISEHNRLYWYRQTLGQGPEFLTYFQNEAQLEKSRLLSDRFSAERPKGSFSTLEIQRTEQGDSAMYLCASSPRDRVWYGYTFGSGTRLTVV.

This clonotype was seen repeatedly, ten times or more. The chain is built from TRBV7-6 and TRBJ2-1, with 10 bases aligning to TRBD2. This CDR3 spans 16 amino acids. From germline, CDR1 is SGHVS and CDR2 FNYEAQ. Trimming cost V 4 bases and J 1 base; bases outside gene matches: 4. CDR3 sequence (DNA): TGTGCCAGCAGCTCTAGCGGGGGCCTTTCCTACAATGAGCAGTTCTTC. This encodes CASSSSGGLSYNEQFF.

This clonotype was seen a few times. The chain joins TRBV6-5 to TRBJ2-7; D may be TRBD1 (5 bases). CDR3 length: 14 residues. Trimming cost V 6 bases and J 6 bases, with 18 bases left between them. CDR1 and CDR2 from the germline V gene are MNHEY and SVGAGI. The CDR3 region has the DNA TGTGCCAGCAGATTAGAGGCAGGGTCCCTCGAGCAGTACTTC. Protein product: CASRLEAGSLEQYF.

The chain employs TRBV6-1 and TRBJ2-5; a weak D match, TRBD2 (6 bases). CDR3 length equals 14 residues. CDR1 MNHNS and CDR2 SASEGT come from the germline V gene. V gave up 5 bases and J gave up 7 bases, with 17 bases separating them. The CDR3 sequence: CASSYGGSDGTQYF. For the CDR3, the DNA is TGTGCCAGCAGTTATGGGGGGTCCGACGGGACCCAGTACTTC.

This clonotype was seen ten or more times. The chain employs TRBV7-2 and TRBJ2-7, with D possibly called TRBD1 or TRBD2 (5 bases each). This CDR3 is 13 amino acids long. Germline V gene lookup returns CDR1 SGHTA and CDR2 FQGNSA. The V end was cut by 3 bases, the J end by 5 bases, with 11 bases between. CDR3 nucleotide sequence: TGTGCCAGCAGCTTCGCCGGGGCAGACGAGCAGTACTTC. Amino acid sequence: CASSFAGADEQYF.

This clonotype was seen repeatedly, ten times or more. The CDR3 protein is CASSRGYGTDTGELFF. The CDR3 DNA reads as TGTGCCAGCAGCCGTGGCTACGGGACCGACACCGGGGAGCTGTTTTTT. This chain connects TRBV7-2 to TRBJ2-2; the D gene could be TRBD1 or TRBD2 (5 bases each). The CDR3 totals 16 residues. Trimming took off 5 bases at V and 3 bases at J, with 16 bases between the two ends. In germline, CDR1 is SGHTA, CDR2 FQGNSA.

The rearrangement links TRBV6-6 to TRBJ2-3; 9 nucleotides agree with TRBD1. Trimming at V came to 6 bases and at J to 2 bases, leaving 12 bases not matched to a gene. The CDR3 is 17 amino acids. CDR1 is MNHNY, CDR2 SVGAGI, per germline (reference sequence). The CDR3 is CASRRPGDRVDTDTQYF. The CDR3 DNA follows: TGTGCCAGCAGACGCCCTGGGGACAGGGTAGACACAGATACGCAGTATTTT.

The J gene is TRBJ2-1, the V gene TRBV6-4; possibly TRBD1 for D (5 bases). The V end lost 7 bases, the J end lost 2 bases, and 21 bases lay between the germline ends. Germline-derived CDR1 and CDR2 are MRHNA and SNTAGT. This CDR3 contains 17 residues. The CDR3 spells CASMGRTHLHTYNEQFF. In DNA form, the CDR3 reads TGTGCCAGCATGGGGCGGACGCATCTCCATACCTACAATGAGCAGTTCTTC.

This chain joins TRBV4-2 and TRBJ2-1; 8 bases match TRBD2. V shed 1 base and J 6 bases; nucleotides not matched to a gene: 8. The length of the CDR3 is 16 residues. Germline values: CDR1 LGHNA, CDR2 YNFKEQ. CDR3: CASSQGTGGPINEQFF. The CDR3 region has the DNA TGTGCCAGCAGCCAAGGAACGGGGGGGCCCATCAATGAGCAGTTCTTC.

This chain connects TRBV7-9 to TRBJ2-7, with D unresolved. CDR3 length: 15 amino acids. The ends were cut back, 1 base at V and 3 bases at J, with 13 bases in the middle. Germline assignment: CDR1 SEHNR and CDR2 FQNEAQ (reference sequence). CDR3 nucleotide sequence: TGTGCCAGCAGCTTAGTTTCAGACCAACTCTACGAGCAGTACTTC. Protein: CASSLVSDQLYEQYF.

This clonotype was seen a handful of times. V is TRBV20-1 and J is TRBJ2-5; D is tentatively TRBD1 or TRBD2 (5 bases each). The CDR3 loop spans 17 amino acids. Trimming removed 4 bases at V and 1 base at J, with 22 bases between. The germline V gene encodes CDR1 DFQATT and CDR2 SNEGSKA (reference sequence). The CDR3: CSAIRRDRGTFQETQYF. The CDR3 DNA reads as TGCAGTGCTATTAGGCGAGATCGAGGGACCTTCCAAGAGACCCAGTACTTC.

This clonotype has a count of ten or more. V gene TRBV5-5 combines with J gene TRBJ1-2; 9 nucleotides agree with TRBD1. There are 14 residues in the CDR3. After removal of 0 bases from V and 3 bases from J, the junction contained 0 bases not matched to a gene. Germline V lookup: CDR1 SGHKS, CDR2 YYEKEE (reference sequence). CDR3 sequence (DNA): TGTGCCAGCAGCTTGGGGACAGGGGACTATGGCTACACCTTC. Amino acids: CASSLGTGDYGYTF.

This clonotype was recorded a few times. The gene calls are TRBV20-1 and TRBJ2-7; D gene ambiguous. Per germline, CDR1 DFQATT and CDR2 SNEGSKA (reference sequence). The CDR3 sequence is 11 residues long. The V end was cut by 4 bases, the J end by 3 bases, with 7 bases between. The CDR3 DNA reads TGCAGTGCTACCCTCGGCTACGAGCAGTACTTC. It codes for CSATLGYEQYF.